These 4 T cell receptor beta chains originate from one sample sequenced in a study of Graves' ophthalmopathy and Graves' hyperthyroidism. The sequenced template was RNA, covering the TCR beta CDR3 region. Scientists carried out first-round RT-PCR using HTBI primers and then a second-round multiplex PCR. TCRdb re-called the multiplex PCR reads with MiXCR, one entry per CDR3 protein. The data hold approximately 700,000 distinct CDR3 sequences, with 35% to 50% observed a single time. The sequenced sample consisted of peripheral blood. The origin of the receptors is an adult man with Graves' ophthalmopathy.

The V and J genes are TRBV7-2 and TRBJ2-2; D is perhaps TRBD2 (5 bases). Germline V gene lookup returns CDR1 SGHTA and CDR2 FQGNSA. The CDR3 totals 17 residues. V dropped 4 bases and J dropped 7 bases, with 22 bases sitting between them. The CDR3 DNA reads TGTGCCAGCAGCTCCGCCAGGATACAGCTAGCCAACGGGGAGCTGTTTTTT. Encoded protein: CASSSARIQLANGELFF.

This clonotype has at least ten counts. The CDR3 region has the DNA TGTGCCAGCAGCCACTGGGGCACCGGGGAGCTGTTTTTT. Protein product: CASSHWGTGELFF. This sequence joins TRBV11-2 and TRBJ2-2; no definite D call. Per the germline V gene, CDR1 is SGHAT and CDR2 is FQNNGV. The CDR3 is 13 residues long. Trimming removed 5 bases at V and 4 bases at J, with 8 bases between.

The gene calls are TRBV26 and TRBJ2-7; the D call of TRBD2 is as the table states it, not checked on the DNA. TRBV26 is a documented pseudogene. This CDR3 is built from 17 residues. This chain's CDR3 is CASSSPKLAGVGYEQYF. Written as DNA, the CDR3 is TGTGCCAGCAGTTCCCCCAAACTAGCGGGAGTAGGGTACGAGCAGTACTTC.

This clonotype has a count of ten or more. The gene calls are TRBV20-1 and TRBJ1-1; tentatively, D is TRBD1 (6 bases). This CDR3 is 10 amino acids long. V was trimmed by 4 bases and J by 11 bases, leaving 11 bases between them. Per the germline V gene, CDR1 is DFQATT and CDR2 is SNEGSKA (reference sequence). This CDR3 is CSANRELAFF. The CDR3 DNA follows: TGCAGTGCTAACAGGGAGCTGGCTTTCTTT.